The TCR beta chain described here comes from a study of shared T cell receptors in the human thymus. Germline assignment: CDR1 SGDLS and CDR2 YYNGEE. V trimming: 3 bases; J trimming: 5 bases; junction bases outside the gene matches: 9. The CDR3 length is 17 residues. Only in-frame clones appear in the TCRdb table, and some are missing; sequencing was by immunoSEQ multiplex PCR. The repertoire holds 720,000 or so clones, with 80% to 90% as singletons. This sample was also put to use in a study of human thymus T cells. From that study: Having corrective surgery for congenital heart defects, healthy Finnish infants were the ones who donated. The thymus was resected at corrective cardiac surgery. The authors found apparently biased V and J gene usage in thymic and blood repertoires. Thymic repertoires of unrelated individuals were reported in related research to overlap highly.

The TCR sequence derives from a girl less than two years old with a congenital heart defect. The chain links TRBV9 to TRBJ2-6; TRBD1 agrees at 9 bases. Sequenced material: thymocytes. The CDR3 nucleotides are TGTGCCAGCAGCGAGCTTCACAGGGGGCCCTGGGCCAACGTCCTGACTTTC. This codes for CASSELHRGPWANVLTF.